These T cell receptor beta chains were read from a single sample in a study of cytomegalovirus exposure and HLA in healthy donors. The protocol was immunoSEQ multiplex PCR, while the TCRdb copy is restricted to in-frame clones and leaves out a portion. The sample has roughly 150,000 clones, roughly 80% seen once. What was sequenced was PBMCs. These receptor sequences come from a young man in good health and CMV-seropositive. The CDR3 runs from the conserved cysteine through the conserved F or W. D genes are given only for firm matches. Rows may omit the clone size; those that give it use once, few, many or a size class.

>TRBV7-9|TRBD1|few|TRBJ1-1
CASSLTGGHTEAFF
TGTGCCAGCAGCTTAACAGGGGGCCACACTGAAGCTTTCTTT
>TRBV28|TRBD1|-|TRBJ1-5
CASSFMGQGGGTQHF
TGTGCCAGCAGTTTCATGGGACAGGGAGGTGGGACCCAGCATTTT
>TRBV6-1|-|-|TRBJ2-7
CASSGVARWAQYF
TGTGCCAGCAGTGGGGTAGCGAGGTGGGCGCAGTACTTC
>TRBV20-1|-|-|TRBJ2-7
CSAEDSDEQYF
TGCAGTGCTGAGGACTCGGACGAGCAGTACTTC
>TRBV6-5|TRBD1|-|TRBJ1-4
CASSYQVGTGAEKLFF
TGTGCCAGCAGTTACCAGGTCGGGACAGGGGCTGAAAAACTGTTTTTT
>TRBV27|-|-|TRBJ2-2
CASSPSNTGELFF
TGTGCCAGCAGTCCCTCGAACACCGGGGAGCTGTTTTTT
>TRBV4-2|-|-|TRBJ2-2
CASSQDPQGGVRTGELFF
TGTGCCAGCAGCCAAGATCCCCAGGGGGGAGTTCGAACCGGGGAGCTGTTTTTT
>TRBV28|-|-|TRBJ2-1
CASLRREPHEQFF
TGTGCCAGCCTGCGGCGGGAACCCCATGAGCAGTTCTTC
>TRBV29-1|TRBD1|once|TRBJ2-7
CSVGGTGGGPYEQYF
TGCAGCGTTGGGGGGACAGGGGGAGGGCCCTACGAGCAGTACTTC
>TRBV25-1|-|few|TRBJ1-3
CASSDAGGLSGNTIYF
TGTGCCAGCAGTGATGCCGGGGGTCTCTCTGGAAACACCATATATTTT
>TRBV28|-|-|TRBJ1-5
CASIQGSGSGPQHF
TGTGCCAGCATACAGGGATCTGGTTCAGGGCCCCAGCATTTT
>TRBV5-6|TRBD2|-|TRBJ2-1
CASSLRIRGRAYNEQFF
TGTGCCAGCAGCTTACGGATCCGTGGGAGGGCCTACAATGAGCAGTTCTTC
>TRBV14|TRBD2|few|TRBJ2-7
CASSPSPSGKPYEQYF
TGTGCCAGCAGCCCGTCCCCTAGCGGGAAACCCTACGAGCAGTACTTC
>TRBV10-1|TRBD2|once|TRBJ2-1
CASSESTSGNYNEQFF
TGCGCCAGCAGTGAGTCGACTAGCGGAAACTACAATGAGCAGTTCTTC
>TRBV4-1|-|few|TRBJ2-7
CASSGGNPYEQYF
TGCGCCAGCAGTGGGGGGAACCCCTACGAGCAGTACTTC
>TRBV14|-|-|TRBJ2-6
CASSQGVLRGGAGANVLPF
TGTGCCAGCAGCCAAGGTGTTTTAAGAGGGGGGGCTGGGGCCAACGTCCTGCCTTTC
>TRBV29-1|-|-|TRBJ2-7
CSVVAQNTYEQYF
TGCAGCGTCGTCGCCCAGAACACCTACGAGCAGTACTTC
>TRBV30|TRBD1|-|TRBJ2-3
CAWDRVTDTQYF
TGTGCCTGGGACAGGGTCACAGATACGCAGTATTTT
>TRBV30|-|-|TRBJ2-7
CAWAGGPKQYF
TGTGCCTGGGCCGGGGGGCCCAAGCAGTACTTC
>TRBV4-1|-|-|TRBJ2-1
CASSQAGGRTGPFF
TGCGCCAGCAGCCAAGCAGGAGGACGTACGGGTCCGTTCTTC
>TRBV6-1|-|-|TRBJ2-7
CASSEASTIHEQYF
TGTGCCAGCAGTGAAGCGTCCACTATCCACGAGCAGTACTTC
>TRBV28|-|-|TRBJ1-1
CASSLPEGTEAFF
TGTGCCAGCAGTTTGCCTGAGGGCACTGAAGCTTTCTTT
>TRBV18|TRBD1|-|TRBJ1-5
CASSLGQGSNQPQHF
TGTGCCAGCTCCCTCGGACAGGGATCCAATCAGCCCCAGCATTTT
>TRBV5-4|-|-|TRBJ2-4
CASSSGTATLRAKNIQYF
TGTGCCAGCAGCTCCGGGACTGCCACTCTTCGGGCCAAAAACATTCAGTACTTC
>TRBV7-9|-|-|TRBJ2-5
CASRQLVTETQYF
TGTGCCAGCAGGCAACTAGTAACAGAGACCCAGTACTTC
>TRBV6-5|-|once|TRBJ1-1
CASSYGGNAEAFF
TGTGCCAGCAGTTATGGTGGCAACGCTGAAGCTTTCTTT
>TRBV6-5|TRBD2|-|TRBJ2-2
CASSLGAGVNTGELFF
TGTGCCAGCAGTTTAGGAGCGGGAGTCAACACCGGGGAGCTGTTTTTT
>TRBV7-2|-|-|TRBJ1-4
CASSPGRAKLFF
TGTGCCAGCAGCCCGGGCAGGGCAAAACTGTTTTTT